This is a list of T cell receptor beta chains from one sample in a study of cytomegalovirus exposure and HLA in healthy donors. Method: immunoSEQ multiplex PCR; TCRdb's copy keeps in-frame clones and lacks some. The sample lists about 130,000 clones; 75% to 80% were seen once. Sequenced: PBMCs. The receptors were sampled from a man aged 40-55 years in good health and CMV-seronegative. CDR3s include the opening cysteine and the closing phenylalanine or tryptophan. The order of the fields is J gene, clone size, D gene, V gene, CDR3 protein, CDR3 DNA. A D gene is named only where the DNA matches it firmly. A clone size is listed for some rows: how often the clone was seen (once, few, many), or a class if it is expanded.

TRBJ2-3,NA,TRBD2,TRBV7-9,CASRPASGGRVDTQYF,TGTGCCAGCAGGCCAGCTAGCGGGGGGCGGGTAGATACGCAGTATTTT
TRBJ1-1,NA,NA,TRBV7-9,CASSLQGPNTEAFF,TGTGCCAGCAGCTTACAGGGGCCGAACACTGAAGCTTTCTTT
TRBJ1-2,NA,TRBD1,TRBV7-2,CASSLRKGTVGDGYTF,TGTGCCAGCAGCTTAAGAAAGGGGACAGTCGGAGATGGCTACACCTTC
TRBJ2-7,NA,NA,TRBV2,CASRVSSYEQYF,TGTGCCAGCAGGGTGAGCTCCTACGAGCAGTACTTC
TRBJ1-3,NA,TRBD1,TRBV2,CAAFTGTGLLSGNTIYF,TGTGCCGCCTTCACCGGGACAGGGCTTTTGTCAGGAAACACCATATATTTT
TRBJ2-6,NA,NA,TRBV5-1,CASSLEDGGYPGANVLTF,TGCGCCAGCAGCTTGGAGGATGGAGGGTATCCTGGGGCCAACGTCCTGACTTTC
TRBJ2-7,NA,NA,TRBV9,CASSGTGTHEQYF,TGTGCCAGCAGCGGAACAGGGACCCACGAGCAGTACTTC
TRBJ2-5,few,TRBD2,TRBV4-1,CASRGIGLAGGPGQETQYF,TGCGCCAGCAGAGGCATCGGACTAGCGGGGGGGCCGGGGCAAGAGACCCAGTACTTC
TRBJ2-1,NA,TRBD2,TRBV7-8,CASSLGTSGNYNEQFF,TGTGCCAGCAGCTTAGGCACTAGCGGAAACTACAATGAGCAGTTCTTC
TRBJ1-6,NA,NA,TRBV5-1,CASSLVPGVGNSPLHF,TGCGCCAGCAGCTTGGTTCCAGGGGTTGGTAATTCACCCCTCCACTTT
TRBJ1-1,few,TRBD1,TRBV7-9,CASSSPPGTGSDTEAFF,TGTGCCAGCAGCTCCCCCCCCGGGACAGGGTCGGACACTGAAGCTTTCTTT
TRBJ2-2,NA,NA,TRBV2,CASSVRGTGELFF,TGTGCCAGCAGTGTCCGGGGAACCGGGGAGCTGTTTTTT
TRBJ1-2,NA,TRBD1,TRBV5-6,CASSPGQGWYGYTF,TGTGCCAGCAGCCCCGGACAGGGTTGGTATGGCTACACCTTC
TRBJ1-1,few,NA,TRBV15,CATSRVRGTEAFF,TGTGCCACCAGCAGAGTTAGGGGGACTGAAGCTTTCTTT